Given below is one TCR beta chain in context. Its specificity is unknown. TCRdb processed the reads anew with MiXCR; each CDR3 protein has one entry. The sample comprises hundreds of thousands of distinct CDR3 sequences, roughly 29% of which are singletons, and about 19% rests with the top ten. This specimen comes from a study of T cell repertoires in cytomegalovirus infection. Study-level background: Peptides in the study included HLA-C-restricted and HLA-B-restricted CMV epitopes. Public TCR beta signatures indicated both CMV infection and matching HLA type.

Germline CDR1 and CDR2: SGHAT and FQNNGV. The CDR3 covers 17 residues. Trimming cost V 3 bases and J 7 bases; bases outside gene matches: 13. Overall study findings and caveats: Ex vivo responses were dominated by HLA-C-restricted CMV-specific TCR beta clonotypes. Accumulated public TCR beta family frequency recognized individuals carrying CMV together with the relevant HLA.

This specimen was cultured PBMCs, taken from culture after CMV antigen stimulation. The chain employs TRBV11-2 and TRBJ2-1; 9 bases match TRBD1. The sequence came from a human donor in good health (CMV status not recorded). Some clones in this sample may be carry-over from other donors' samples. Here the CDR3 DNA reads TGTGCCAGCAGCTTTGGGGGGCTCCGGGACAGGGCAAATGAGCAGTTCTTC. Encoded protein: CASSFGGLRDRANEQFF.